Each of the 2 T cell receptor beta chains below was sequenced from the same sample in a study of graft-versus-host responses after intestinal transplantation. Assay: immunoSEQ multiplex PCR; the TCRdb copy retains only in-frame clones and omits some. The top ten hold about 0.18% of the sample, which has some 120,000 clones, just over 90% seen once. Their antigens are not known. The sequencing here drew on unstimulated CD4+ T cells sorted from spleen or lymph node cells, taken before intestinal transplant. These receptors were taken from a human donor who received an intestinal transplant.

CDR3 in DNA: TGTGCCACCAGCAGAGAAAGGGGGAGCTATGGCTACACCTTC. Amino acids: CATSRERGSYGYTF. V and J are TRBV15 and TRBJ1-2; tentatively, D is TRBD1 (6 bases). The CDR3 consists of 14 residues. Germline-derived CDR1 and CDR2 are LNHNV and YYDKDF (reference sequence). V was pared by 0 bases and J by 4 bases, with 9 bases between.

This chain connects TRBV7-2 to TRBJ2-1; D is undetermined. V was shortened by 5 bases and J by 4 bases, with 9 bases between the two germline ends. The germline V gene encodes CDR1 SGHTA and CDR2 FQGNSA. The CDR3 totals 13 residues. The DNA of the CDR3 is TGTGCCAGCAGCCCAAACAGTTACAATGAGCAGTTCTTC. Translating it yields CASSPNSYNEQFF.